This T cell receptor beta chain was obtained from a study of cytomegalovirus exposure and HLA in healthy donors. Study-wide context: There were under 130 million unique TCR beta sequences, drawn from 150 million to 200 million T cells, in an earlier analysis. Study-level findings and limits: Association of a missense DCLRE1C variant with TCR beta V- and J-gene trimming was reported in a later analysis.

Germline lookup yields CDR1 SGHNT and CDR2 YENEEA. Losses at the gene ends were 5 bases for V and 2 bases for J; bases not matched to a gene: 3. The CDR3 totals 15 residues. Primers for the PCR totalled 60 Vbeta and 13 Jbeta. TCRdb's table, derived via immunoSEQ multiplex PCR, lists solely in-frame clones and lacks some. The sample records about 250,000 clones, around 80% being singletons. About this clone: Its antigen is unknown.

The sequence came from a boy between 10 and 17 years old in good health and CMV-seronegative. Sequenced sample: PBMCs. The rearrangement links TRBV11-3 to TRBJ2-7, with 13 nucleotides matching TRBD2. The CDR3: CASSVTSGRAYEQYF. CDR3 in DNA: TGTGCCAGCAGCGTTACTAGCGGGAGGGCCTACGAGCAGTACTTC.